This T cell receptor (beta chain) was retrieved from a study of T cells expressing NK-cell markers. Looking at the study overall: It was from sorted CD3+CD56+NKG2C+, CD3+CD56+NKG2C- and CD3+CD56-NKG2C+ T cells that TCR beta repertoires came. The authors sequenced eight donors, of whom seven were HCMV-seropositive and one was seronegative. General study findings and limits: Of CD8+ T cells, roughly 1.0-7.0% belonged to dominant NKG2C+ clonotypes in roughly 6 donors.

Worth noting for this clonotype: As yet, its antigen is unknown.

Germline CDR1 DFQATT, CDR2 SNEGSKA (reference sequence). This CDR3 is built from 14 residues. As the method of synthesis, 5'RACE template switching with UMIs yielded TCR beta cDNA. No DNA is given; TCRdb re-called the 5' RACE reads and lists each CDR3 protein once. The sample's table shows 440,000 or so distinct CDR3 sequences. Material for sequencing was blood T cells: a sorted CD56 or NKG2C T cell subset, CD4+ or CD8+ T cells, or bulk PBMC T cells (not recorded which). The J gene is TRBJ2-7, the V gene TRBV20-1; TCRdb names TRBD2, which stays unverified in the absence of DNA. This TCR derives from a woman aged 18-70 years in good health. The CDR3 loop reads CSARGASGYYEQYF.